Detailed here is one T cell receptor (beta chain). Germline CDR1 is SGHRS and CDR2 is YFSETQ. The length of the CDR3 is 16 residues. V lost 4 bases and J lost 2, with 18 bases in between. This sample is drawn from a study of blood T cell repertoires in COVID-19. On the study more broadly: Acute and convalescent COVID-19 samples came from the United States, Italy and Spain.

Original methodology: Reference gene primer amplification gave nucleated cell count estimates. Sequencing used immunoSEQ multiplex PCR; TCRdb keeps in-frame clones, though not all of them. That table supplies the V and J calls and clone size; D and trimming were determined from the DNA. The data show about 140,000 clones, around 84% seen once. This clonotype was sampled from a human donor in a cohort sampled during active COVID-19. The sample was peripheral blood. The chain uses TRBV5-1 and TRBJ1-2; perhaps TRBD1 as D (5 bases). Here the CDR3 reads CASSNYVGHPNYGYTF. CDR3 DNA sequence: TGCGCCAGCAGCAACTATGTCGGACATCCGAACTATGGCTACACCTTC.